This TCR beta chain was recovered during a study of blood T cell repertoires in COVID-19. Study as a whole: The origin of the acute and convalescent COVID-19 samples was the United States, Italy and Spain. Sample material is recorded as cDNA or gDNA derived from T cells, B-cell-depleted T cells, or PBMCs.

Under the authors' procedure: Amplification of reference gene primers was used by the study to estimate nucleated cell counts. Here immunoSEQ multiplex PCR was the method, and the copy in TCRdb shows in-frame clones only, minus some. The V and J calls and clone size come from that table; D and trimming were worked out from the DNA. Of 250,000 or so clones in the sample, approximately 88% are singletons; the top ten hold 0.94%. This clonotype was sampled from a woman aged 40 to 55 who had recovered from COVID-19. Sequenced input: peripheral blood.

CDR3 sequence (DNA): TGTGCCAGCTCACCAGGAGGGGGCTTCCGGGAGACCCAGTACTTC. Translation: CASSPGGGFRETQYF. The rearrangement joins TRBV18 to TRBJ2-5; maybe TRBD1 (7 bases). Trimming removed 2 bases from V and 5 bases from J, with 15 bases in between. The CDR3 is made up of 15 amino acids. Germline values: CDR1 KGHSH, CDR2 LQKENI.